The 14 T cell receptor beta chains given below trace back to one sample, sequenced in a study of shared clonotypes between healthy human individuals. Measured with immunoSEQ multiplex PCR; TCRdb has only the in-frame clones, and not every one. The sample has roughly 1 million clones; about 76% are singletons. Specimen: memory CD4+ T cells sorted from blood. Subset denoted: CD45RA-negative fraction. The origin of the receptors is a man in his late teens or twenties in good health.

The CDR3 bases are TGTGCCAGCAAGCGTCGGGGGAACTATGGCTACACCTTC. As protein: CASKRRGNYGYTF. The chain has TRBV6-7 and TRBJ1-2; D may be TRBD1 (5 bases). TRBV6-7 is an ORF, with its function uncertain. There are 13 residues in the CDR3. V was cut by 7 bases and J by 2 bases, with 11 bases left in between.

The CDR3 bases are TGCGCCAGCAGCTCGGGGACAGGGGACTTTGGGGCCAACGTCCTGACTTTC. This sequence encodes CASSSGTGDFGANVLTF. The chain combines TRBV5-1 with TRBJ2-6; the match to TRBD1 covers 10 bases. Germline V lookup: CDR1 SGHRS, CDR2 YFSETQ. Trimming took 3 bases from V and 3 from J; bases not matched to a gene: 6. This CDR3 region has 17 residues.

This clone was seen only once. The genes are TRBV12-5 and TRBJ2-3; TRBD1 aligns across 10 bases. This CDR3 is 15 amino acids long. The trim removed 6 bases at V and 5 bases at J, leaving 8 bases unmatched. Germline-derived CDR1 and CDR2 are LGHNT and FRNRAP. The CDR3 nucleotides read TGTGCTAGTGGAAAAGGACAGGGGGATGGAGATACGCAGTATTTT. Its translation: CASGKGQGDGDTQYF.

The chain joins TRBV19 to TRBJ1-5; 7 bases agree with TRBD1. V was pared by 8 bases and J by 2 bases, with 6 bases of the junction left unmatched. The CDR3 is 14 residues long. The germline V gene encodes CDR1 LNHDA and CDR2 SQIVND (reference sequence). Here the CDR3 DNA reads TGTGCCAGTGGAACAGGGGAGGGCAATCAGCCCCAGCATTTT. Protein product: CASGTGEGNQPQHF. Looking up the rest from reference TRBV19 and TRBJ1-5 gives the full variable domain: DGGITQSPKYLFRKEGQNVTLSCEQNLNHDAMYWYRQDPGQGLRLIYYSQIVNDFQKGDIAEGYSVSREKKESFPLTVTSAQKNPTAFYLCASGTGEGNQPQHFGDGTRLSIL.

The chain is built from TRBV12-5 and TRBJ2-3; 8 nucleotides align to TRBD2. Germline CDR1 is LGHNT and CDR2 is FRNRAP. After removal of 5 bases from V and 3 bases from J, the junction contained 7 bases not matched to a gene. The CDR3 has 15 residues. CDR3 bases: TGTGCTAGTGGTCCGCCAGGCGGGAGGACAGATACGCAGTATTTT. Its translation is CASGPPGGRTDTQYF. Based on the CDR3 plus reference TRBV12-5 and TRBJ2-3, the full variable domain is DARVTQTPRHKVTEMGQEVTMRCQPILGHNTVFWYRQTMMQGLELLAYFRNRAPLDDSGMPKDRFSAEMPDATLATLKIQPSEPRDSAVYFCASGPPGGRTDTQYFGPGTRLTVL.

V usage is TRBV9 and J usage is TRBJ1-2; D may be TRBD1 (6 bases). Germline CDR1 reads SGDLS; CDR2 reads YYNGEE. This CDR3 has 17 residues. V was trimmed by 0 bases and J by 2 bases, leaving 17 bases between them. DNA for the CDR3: TGTGCCAGCAGCGTAGCTCTGGGGGCGTCTAGCAACTATGGCTACACCTTC. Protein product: CASSVALGASSNYGYTF.

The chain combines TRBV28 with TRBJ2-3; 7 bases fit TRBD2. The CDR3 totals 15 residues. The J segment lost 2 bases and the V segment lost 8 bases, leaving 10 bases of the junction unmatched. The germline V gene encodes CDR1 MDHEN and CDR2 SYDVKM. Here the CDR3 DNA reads TGTGCCAGCTCTACGACCAGCGGGGCCACAGATACGCAGTATTTT. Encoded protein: CASSTTSGATDTQYF.

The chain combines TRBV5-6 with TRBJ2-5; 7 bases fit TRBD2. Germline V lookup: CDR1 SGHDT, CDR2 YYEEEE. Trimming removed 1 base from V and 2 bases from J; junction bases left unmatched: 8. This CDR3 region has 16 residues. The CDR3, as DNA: TGTGCCAGCAGCTTGTTTCTGACTAGCAGACAAGAGACCCAGTACTTC. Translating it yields CASSLFLTSRQETQYF. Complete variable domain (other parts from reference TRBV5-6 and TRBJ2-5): DAGVTQSPTHLIKTRGQQVTLRCSPKSGHDTVSWYQQALGQGPQFIFQYYEEEERQRGNFPDRFSGHQFPNYSSELNVNALLLGDSALYLCASSLFLTSRQETQYFGPGTRLLVL.

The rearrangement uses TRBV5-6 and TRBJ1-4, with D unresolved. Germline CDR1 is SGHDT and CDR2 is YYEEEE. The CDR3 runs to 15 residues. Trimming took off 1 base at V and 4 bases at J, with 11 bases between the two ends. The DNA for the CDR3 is TGTGCCAGCAGCTTGCGAACAGTCCTTAATGAAAAACTGTTTTTT. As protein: CASSLRTVLNEKLFF. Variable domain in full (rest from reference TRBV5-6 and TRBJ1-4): DAGVTQSPTHLIKTRGQQVTLRCSPKSGHDTVSWYQQALGQGPQFIFQYYEEEERQRGNFPDRFSGHQFPNYSSELNVNALLLGDSALYLCASSLRTVLNEKLFFGSGTQLSVL.

The DNA of the CDR3 is TGTGCCAGCAGCCCAAAAGACAGGCCTAACACTGAAGCTTTCTTT. It translates to CASSPKDRPNTEAFF. This chain connects TRBV5-4 to TRBJ1-1; tentatively, D is TRBD1 (6 bases). The CDR3 sequence is 15 residues long. The V and J ends lost 4 bases and 2 bases respectively, with 15 bases between them. Germline values: CDR1 SGHNT, CDR2 YYREEE (reference sequence). Filled out from reference TRBV5-4 and TRBJ1-1, the complete variable domain reads ETGVTQSPTHLIKTRGQQVTLRCSSQSGHNTVSWYQQALGQGPQFIFQYYREEENGRGNFPPRFSGLQFPNYSSELNVNALELDDSALYLCASSPKDRPNTEAFFGQGTRLTVV.

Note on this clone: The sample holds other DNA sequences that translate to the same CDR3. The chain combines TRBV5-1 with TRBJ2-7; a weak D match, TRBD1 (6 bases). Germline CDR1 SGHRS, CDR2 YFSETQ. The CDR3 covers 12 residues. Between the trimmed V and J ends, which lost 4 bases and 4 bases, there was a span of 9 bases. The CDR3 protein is CASSPDRYEQYF. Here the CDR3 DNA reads TGCGCCAGCAGCCCCGACAGGTACGAGCAGTACTTC.

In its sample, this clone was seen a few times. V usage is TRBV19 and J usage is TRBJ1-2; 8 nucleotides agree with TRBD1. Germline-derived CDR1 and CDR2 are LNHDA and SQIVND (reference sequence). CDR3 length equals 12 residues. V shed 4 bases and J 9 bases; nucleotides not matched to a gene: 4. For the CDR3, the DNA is TGTGCCAGTAGTACTCGACAGGGGAGCTACACCTTC. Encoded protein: CASSTRQGSYTF.

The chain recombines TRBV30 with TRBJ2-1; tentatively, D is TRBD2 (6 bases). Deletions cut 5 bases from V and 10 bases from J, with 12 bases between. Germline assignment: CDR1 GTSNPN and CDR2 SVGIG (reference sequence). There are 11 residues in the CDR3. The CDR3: CAWERGYEQFF. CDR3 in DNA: TGTGCCTGGGAACGGGGGTACGAGCAGTTCTTC. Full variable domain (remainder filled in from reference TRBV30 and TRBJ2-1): SQTIHQWPATLVQPVGSPLSLECTVEGTSNPNLYWYRQAAGRGLQLLFYSVGIGQISSEVPQNLSASRPQDRQFILSSKKLLLSDSGFYLCAWERGYEQFFGPGTRLTVL.

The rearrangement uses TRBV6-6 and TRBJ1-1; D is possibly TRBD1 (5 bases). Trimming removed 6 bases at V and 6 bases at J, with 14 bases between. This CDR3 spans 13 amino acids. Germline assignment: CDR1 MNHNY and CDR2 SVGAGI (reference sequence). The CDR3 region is CASRVGGGAEAFF. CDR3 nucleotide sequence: TGTGCCAGCAGAGTGGGCGGGGGAGCTGAAGCTTTCTTT.